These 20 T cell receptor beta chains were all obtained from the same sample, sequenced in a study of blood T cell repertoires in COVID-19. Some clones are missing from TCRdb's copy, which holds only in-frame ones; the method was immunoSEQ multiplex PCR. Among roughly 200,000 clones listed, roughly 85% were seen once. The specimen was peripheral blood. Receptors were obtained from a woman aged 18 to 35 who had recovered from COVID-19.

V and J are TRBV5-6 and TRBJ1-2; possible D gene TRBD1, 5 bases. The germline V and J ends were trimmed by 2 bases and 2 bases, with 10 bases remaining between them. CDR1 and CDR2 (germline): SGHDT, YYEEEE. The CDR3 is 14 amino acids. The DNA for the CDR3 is TGTGCCAGCAGCTTCTCAGACAGAAACTATGGCTACACCTTC. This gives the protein CASSFSDRNYGYTF.

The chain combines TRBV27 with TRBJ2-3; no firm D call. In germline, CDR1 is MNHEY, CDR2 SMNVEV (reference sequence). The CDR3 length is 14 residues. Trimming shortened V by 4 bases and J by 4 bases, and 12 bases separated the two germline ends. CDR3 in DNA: TGTGCCAGCAGTTATATCCCCCCCCCAGATACGCAGTATTTT. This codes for CASSYIPPPDTQYF.

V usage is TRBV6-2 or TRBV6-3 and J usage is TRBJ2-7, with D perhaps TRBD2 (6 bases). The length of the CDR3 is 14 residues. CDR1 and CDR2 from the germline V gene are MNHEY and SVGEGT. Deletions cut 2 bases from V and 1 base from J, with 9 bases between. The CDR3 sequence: CASSYAEGSYEQYF. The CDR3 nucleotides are TGTGCCAGCAGTTACGCGGAGGGGTCCTACGAGCAGTACTTC.

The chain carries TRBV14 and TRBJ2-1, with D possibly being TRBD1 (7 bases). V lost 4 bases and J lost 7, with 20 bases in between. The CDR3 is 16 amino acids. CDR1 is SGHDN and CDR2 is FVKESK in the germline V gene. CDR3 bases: TGTGCCAGCAGCCTACAAGGAGGGACCAGGGGGAATGAGCAGTTCTTC. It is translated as CASSLQGGTRGNEQFF.

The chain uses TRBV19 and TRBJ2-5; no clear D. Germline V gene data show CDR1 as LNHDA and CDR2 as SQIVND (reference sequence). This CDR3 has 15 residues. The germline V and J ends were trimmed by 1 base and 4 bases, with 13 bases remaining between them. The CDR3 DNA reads TGTGCCAGTAGTATAGTTGGCAGTTGGGCAGAGACCCAGTACTTC. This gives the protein CASSIVGSWAETQYF.

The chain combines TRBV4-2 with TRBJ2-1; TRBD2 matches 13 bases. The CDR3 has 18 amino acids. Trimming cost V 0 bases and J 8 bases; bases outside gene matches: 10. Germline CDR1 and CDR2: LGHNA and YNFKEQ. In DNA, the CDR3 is TGTGCCAGCAGCCAAGAACTAGCGGGAGGGCCGACTCTCGATGAGCAGTTCTTC. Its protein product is CASSQELAGGPTLDEQFF.

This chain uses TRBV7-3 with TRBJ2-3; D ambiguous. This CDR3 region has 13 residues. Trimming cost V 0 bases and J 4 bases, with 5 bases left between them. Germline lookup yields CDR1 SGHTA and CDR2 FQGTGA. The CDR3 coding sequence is TGTGCCAGCAGCTTAACGTTCTCAGATACGCAGTATTTT. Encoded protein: CASSLTFSDTQYF.

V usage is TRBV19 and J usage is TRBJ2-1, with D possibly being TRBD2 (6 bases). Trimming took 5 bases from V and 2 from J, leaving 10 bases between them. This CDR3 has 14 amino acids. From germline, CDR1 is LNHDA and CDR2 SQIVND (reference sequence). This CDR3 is CASSWGVTYNEQFF. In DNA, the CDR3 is TGTGCCAGTAGTTGGGGGGTCACCTACAATGAGCAGTTCTTC.

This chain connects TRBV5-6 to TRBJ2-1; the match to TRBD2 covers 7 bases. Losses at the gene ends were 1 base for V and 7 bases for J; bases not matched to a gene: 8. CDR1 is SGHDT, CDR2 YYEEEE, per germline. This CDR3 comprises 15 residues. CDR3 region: CASSLWSGTWNEQFF. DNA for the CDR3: TGTGCCAGCAGCTTGTGGAGCGGGACGTGGAATGAGCAGTTCTTC.

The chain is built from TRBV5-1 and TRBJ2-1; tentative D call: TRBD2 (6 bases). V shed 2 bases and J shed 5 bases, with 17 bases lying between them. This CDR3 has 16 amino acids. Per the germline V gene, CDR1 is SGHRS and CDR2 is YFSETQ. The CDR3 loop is CASSFYSKRRDNEQFF. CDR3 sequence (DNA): TGCGCCAGCAGCTTTTACAGCAAACGGAGGGACAATGAGCAGTTCTTC.

The CDR3 DNA reads as TGCAGTGCTAGTTTCTGGACAGGAAACACTGAAGCTTTCTTT. The encoded protein is CSASFWTGNTEAFF. The gene calls are TRBV20-1 and TRBJ1-1, with TRBD1 matching over 7 bases. CDR3 length equals 14 residues. V gave up 3 bases and J gave up 2 bases; unmatched junction bases: 6. CDR1 and CDR2 from the germline V gene are DFQATT and SNEGSKA (reference sequence).

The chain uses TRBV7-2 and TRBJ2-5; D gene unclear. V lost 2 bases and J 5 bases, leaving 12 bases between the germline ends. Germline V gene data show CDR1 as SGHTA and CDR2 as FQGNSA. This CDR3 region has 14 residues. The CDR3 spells CASSLNSLGETQYF. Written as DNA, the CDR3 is TGTGCCAGCAGCTTAAACAGCCTTGGGGAGACCCAGTACTTC.

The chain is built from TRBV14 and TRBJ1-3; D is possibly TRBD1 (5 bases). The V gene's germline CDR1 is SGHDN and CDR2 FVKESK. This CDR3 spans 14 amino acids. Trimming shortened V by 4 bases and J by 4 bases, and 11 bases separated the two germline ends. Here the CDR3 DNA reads TGTGCCAGCAGCCGCCACACAGGCGGAAACACCATATATTTT. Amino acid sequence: CASSRHTGGNTIYF.

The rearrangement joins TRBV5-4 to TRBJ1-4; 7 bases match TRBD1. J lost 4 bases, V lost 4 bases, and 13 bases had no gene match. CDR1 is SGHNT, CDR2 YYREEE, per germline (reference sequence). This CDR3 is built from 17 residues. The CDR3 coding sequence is TGTGCCAGCAGCCCAACGCCGACAGGGTTAATTAATGAAAAACTGTTTTTT. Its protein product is CASSPTPTGLINEKLFF. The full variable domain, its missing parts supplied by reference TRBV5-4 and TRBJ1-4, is ETGVTQSPTHLIKTRGQQVTLRCSSQSGHNTVSWYQQALGQGPQFIFQYYREEENGRGNFPPRFSGLQFPNYSSELNVNALELDDSALYLCASSPTPTGLINEKLFFGSGTQLSVL.

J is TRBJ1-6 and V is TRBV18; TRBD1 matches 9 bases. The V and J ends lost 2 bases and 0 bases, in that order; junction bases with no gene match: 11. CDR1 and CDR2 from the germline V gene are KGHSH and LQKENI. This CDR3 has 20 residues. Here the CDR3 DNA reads TGTGCCAGCTCACCAGTTAAAGCCGGGACAGGGAGCTCCTATAATTCACCCCTCCACTTT. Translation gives CASSPVKAGTGSSYNSPLHF.

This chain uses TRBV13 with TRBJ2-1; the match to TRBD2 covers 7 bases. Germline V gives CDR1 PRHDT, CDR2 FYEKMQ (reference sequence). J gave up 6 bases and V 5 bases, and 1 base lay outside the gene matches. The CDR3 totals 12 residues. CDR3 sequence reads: CASSPGGNEQFF. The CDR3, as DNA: TGTGCCAGCAGCCCGGGAGGCAATGAGCAGTTCTTC.

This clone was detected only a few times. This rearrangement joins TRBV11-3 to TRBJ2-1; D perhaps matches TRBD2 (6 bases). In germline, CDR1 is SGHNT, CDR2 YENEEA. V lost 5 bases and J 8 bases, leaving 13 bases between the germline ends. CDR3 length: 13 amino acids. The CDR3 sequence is CASSRRESDEQFF. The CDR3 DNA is TGTGCCAGCAGCCGGAGGGAGTCGGATGAGCAGTTCTTC.

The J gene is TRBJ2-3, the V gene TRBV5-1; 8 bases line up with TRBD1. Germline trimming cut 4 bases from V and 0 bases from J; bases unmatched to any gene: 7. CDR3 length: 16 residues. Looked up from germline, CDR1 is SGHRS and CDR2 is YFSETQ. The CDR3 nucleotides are TGCGCCAGCAGCCTCGCCGGGGACAGGAGCACAGATACGCAGTATTTT. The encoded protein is CASSLAGDRSTDTQYF.

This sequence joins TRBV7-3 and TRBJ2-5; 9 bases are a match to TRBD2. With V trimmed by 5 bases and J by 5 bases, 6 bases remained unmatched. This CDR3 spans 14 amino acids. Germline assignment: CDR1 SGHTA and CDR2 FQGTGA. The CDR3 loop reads CASSPAGGTETQYF. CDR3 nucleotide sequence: TGTGCCAGCAGCCCAGCGGGAGGAACTGAGACCCAGTACTTC.

The CDR3 sequence: CSAEGRTNYGYTF. CDR3 sequence (DNA): TGCAGCGCCGAGGGCCGAACTAACTATGGCTACACCTTC. This chain connects TRBV29-1 to TRBJ1-2; D unclear. The CDR3 spans 13 residues. Germline V gene lookup returns CDR1 SQVTM and CDR2 ANQGSEA. V dropped 7 bases and J dropped 0 bases, with 12 bases sitting between them.